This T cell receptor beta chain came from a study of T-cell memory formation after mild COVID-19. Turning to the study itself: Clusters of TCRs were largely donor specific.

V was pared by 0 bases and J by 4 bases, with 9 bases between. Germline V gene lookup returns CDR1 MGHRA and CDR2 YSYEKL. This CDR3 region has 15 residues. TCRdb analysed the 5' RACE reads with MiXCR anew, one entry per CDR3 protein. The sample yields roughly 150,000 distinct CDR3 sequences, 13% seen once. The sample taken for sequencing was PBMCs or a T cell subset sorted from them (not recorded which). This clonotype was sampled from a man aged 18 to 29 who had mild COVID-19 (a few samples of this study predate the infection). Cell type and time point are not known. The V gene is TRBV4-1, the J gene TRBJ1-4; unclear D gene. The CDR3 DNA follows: TGCGCCAGCAGCCAAGAAGCCGGGCTTAATGAAAAACTGTTTTTT. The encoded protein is CASSQEAGLNEKLFF.